Listed here are 27 T cell receptor beta chains from one sample, sequenced in a study of blood T cell repertoires in COVID-19. Generated by immunoSEQ multiplex PCR, the TCRdb table keeps only in-frame clones and is missing some. The sample has 150,000 to 200,000 clones; 80% to 85% are singletons. Sequencing input: peripheral blood. Receptors originate from a human donor with acute or convalescent COVID-19. The donor label of this sample is uncertain.

The chain uses TRBV2 and TRBJ2-2; D gene unclear. This CDR3 is built from 14 residues. Trimming took 4 bases from V and 1 from J, leaving 7 bases between them. Germline lookup yields CDR1 SNHLY and CDR2 FYNNEI. The CDR3 reads CASSAWQNTGELFF. The CDR3, as DNA: TGTGCCAGCAGTGCGTGGCAGAACACCGGGGAGCTGTTTTTT.

This clone was picked up a small number of times. Other nucleotide sequences in the sample specify the same CDR3. This sequence joins TRBV6-1 and TRBJ1-5; 9 nucleotides line up with TRBD1. Trimming at V came to 2 bases and at J to 6 bases, leaving 2 bases not matched to a gene. The CDR3 loop spans 14 amino acids. Germline assignment: CDR1 MNHNS and CDR2 SASEGT. As DNA, the CDR3 is TGTGCCAGCAGTGAAACAGGGGGCGGTCAGCCCCAGCATTTT. Translating gives CASSETGGGQPQHF.

The CDR3 loop is CASSTIDRDFSPLHF. Here the CDR3 DNA reads TGTGCCAGCAGTACGATAGACAGGGACTTTTCACCCCTCCACTTT. J is TRBJ1-6 and V is TRBV28; 7 bases are a match to TRBD1. J lost 9 bases, V lost 5 bases, and 10 bases had no gene match. Germline V CDR1 and CDR2: MDHEN, SYDVKM. This CDR3 is built from 15 residues.

As DNA, the CDR3 is TGTGCCAGCAGTGAAGAGCAAGGGGATTGGGAGACCCAGTACTTC. Its translation is CASSEEQGDWETQYF. The chain is built from TRBV6-1 and TRBJ2-5; maybe TRBD1 (5 bases). CDR1 is MNHNS, CDR2 SASEGT, per germline. The CDR3 length is 15 residues. Trimming stripped 1 base from V and 5 bases from J, with 14 bases between.

The CDR3 here is CASREVGNTEAFF. The CDR3 DNA is TGTGCCAGCAGGGAGGTCGGGAACACTGAAGCTTTCTTT. The V call is TRBV7-9, the J call TRBJ1-1; D not resolved. This CDR3 is built from 13 residues. V gave up 6 bases and J gave up 1 base, with 9 bases separating them. The germline V gene encodes CDR1 SEHNR and CDR2 FQNEAQ (reference sequence). Variable domain in full (rest from reference TRBV7-9 and TRBJ1-1): DTGVSQNPRHKITKRGQNVTFRCDPISEHNRLYWYRQTLGQGPEFLTYFQNEAQLEKSRLLSDRFSAERPKGSFSTLEIQRTEQGDSAMYLCASREVGNTEAFFGQGTRLTVV.

The CDR3 spells CASSLVQENTEAFF. In DNA form, the CDR3 reads TGCGCCAGCAGCTTGGTACAGGAGAACACTGAAGCTTTCTTT. The V call is TRBV5-1, the J call TRBJ1-1; D possibly corresponds to TRBD1 (5 bases). Germline CDR1 SGHRS, CDR2 YFSETQ. V was pared by 0 bases and J by 1 base, with 7 bases between. The CDR3 is 14 residues long. The variable domain in full, completed from reference TRBV5-1 and TRBJ1-1, reads KAGVTQTPRYLIKTRGQQVTLSCSPISGHRSVSWYQQTPGQGLQFLFEYFSETQRNKGNFPGRFSGRQFSNSRSEMNVSTLELGDSALYLCASSLVQENTEAFFGQGTRLTVV.

This sequence joins TRBV5-1 and TRBJ1-4; no firm D call. V was cut by 4 bases and J by 0 bases, with 10 bases left in between. Germline loops: CDR1 SGHRS, CDR2 YFSETQ. The CDR3 runs to 15 residues. DNA of the CDR3: TGCGCCAGCAGCCCGGGAGTGGCAACTAATGAAAAACTGTTTTTT. Amino acids: CASSPGVATNEKLFF.

The chain carries TRBV6-5 and TRBJ1-5, with D possibly being TRBD1 (5 bases). This CDR3 has 15 residues. V was pared by 6 bases and J by 2 bases, with 14 bases between. The V gene's germline CDR1 is MNHEY and CDR2 SVGAGI. CDR3 sequence (DNA): TGTGCCAGCAGCCTTGACAGCTTGGGCAATCAGCCCCAGCATTTT. Translated: CASSLDSLGNQPQHF.

V usage is TRBV3-1 (or the pseudogene TRBV3-2) and J usage is TRBJ2-1, with unresolved D. Germline V lookup: CDR1 LGHDT, CDR2 YNNKEL (reference sequence). With 1 base removed from V and 12 bases from J, the gap between germline ends came to 10 bases. CDR3 length: 12 residues. CDR3 nucleotides: TGTGCCAGCAGCCAAGGAGGAGTTGGGCAGTTCTTC. Encoded protein: CASSQGGVGQFF.

This clone turned up a few times. This chain joins TRBV19 and TRBJ2-7; TRBD2 aligns across 12 bases. V lost 6 bases to trimming and J lost 5 bases; unmatched junction nucleotides: 14. The CDR3 is 17 amino acids. The germline CDR1 and CDR2 sequences are LNHDA and SQIVND (reference sequence). DNA of the CDR3: TGTGCCAGTAGCCGTCGACTAGCGGGAGTTAGCGCCGACGAGCAGTACTTC. It translates to CASSRRLAGVSADEQYF.

CDR3 loop: CASRCRGAGGETEAFF. The CDR3 nucleotides are TGCGCCAGCAGGTGCAGGGGGGCTGGTGGGGAAACTGAAGCTTTCTTT. This chain links TRBV23-1 with TRBJ1-1, with TRBD1 matching 7 bases. TRBV23-1 is identified as an open reading frame with a role that is uncertain. V shed 6 bases, J shed 5 bases, and the junction held 15 bases outside the gene matches. The CDR3 runs 16 residues.

A few counts support this clone. This sequence joins TRBV5-6 and TRBJ2-7; 8 bases fit TRBD2. J was trimmed by 3 bases and V by 5 bases; bases with no gene match: 16. Per the germline V gene, CDR1 is SGHDT and CDR2 is YYEEEE. The CDR3 loop spans 17 amino acids. The CDR3 DNA reads as TGTGCCAGCAGTACCCGGGAGGGGGGAATGAAGCGCTACGAGCAGTACTTC. Its protein product is CASSTREGGMKRYEQYF.

The rearrangement uses TRBV5-4 and TRBJ1-2; TRBD1 matches 9 bases. Germline values: CDR1 SGHNT, CDR2 YYREEE (reference sequence). The CDR3 loop spans 15 amino acids. V lost 0 bases, J lost 3 bases, and 3 bases stayed unmatched. CDR3: CASSLGGQGYYGYTF. CDR3 nucleotides: TGTGCCAGCAGCTTGGGTGGACAGGGGTACTATGGCTACACCTTC.

The chain links TRBV6-5 to TRBJ2-1; 9 nucleotides align to TRBD1. V shed 9 bases and J 6 bases; nucleotides not matched to a gene: 9. CDR1 is MNHEY, CDR2 SVGAGI, per germline. The CDR3 runs to 14 residues. The CDR3 is CASRGQGFINEQFF. CDR3 bases: TGTGCCAGTAGGGGACAGGGCTTTATCAATGAGCAGTTCTTC.

This chain links TRBV5-1 with TRBJ2-3; 8 nucleotides align to TRBD2. Germline V lookup: CDR1 SGHRS, CDR2 YFSETQ. CDR3 length: 14 amino acids. After removal of 4 bases from V and 4 bases from J, the junction contained 5 bases not matched to a gene. In DNA, the CDR3 is TGCGCCAGCAGCCAGGGACTAGGAGCAGATACGCAGTATTTT. It encodes CASSQGLGADTQYF. Supplemented by reference TRBV5-1 and TRBJ2-3, the full variable domain reads KAGVTQTPRYLIKTRGQQVTLSCSPISGHRSVSWYQQTPGQGLQFLFEYFSETQRNKGNFPGRFSGRQFSNSRSEMNVSTLELGDSALYLCASSQGLGADTQYFGPGTRLTVL.

This sequence joins TRBV29-1 and TRBJ2-3, with 11 bases that match TRBD1. The germline V gene encodes CDR1 SQVTM and CDR2 ANQGSEA. V shed 7 bases and J 4 bases; nucleotides not matched to a gene: 4. The CDR3 totals 13 residues. Here the CDR3 DNA reads TGCAGCGGCGGACAGGGGGCTTCAGATACGCAGTATTTT. Protein sequence: CSGGQGASDTQYF.

Written as DNA, the CDR3 is TGCAGCGCATTCTTCCCGGGACAGGGGAGCAATCAGCCCCAGCATTTT. This encodes CSAFFPGQGSNQPQHF. The chain uses TRBV29-1 and TRBJ1-5, with TRBD1 identical over 10 bases. The germline V gene encodes CDR1 SQVTM and CDR2 ANQGSEA. There are 16 residues in the CDR3. V dropped 7 bases and J dropped 1; count of bases not matched to a gene: 10.

The genes are TRBV11-3 and TRBJ1-5; TRBD1 is a possible D gene (6 bases). The CDR3 runs to 15 residues. Germline V lookup: CDR1 SGHNT, CDR2 YENEEA. The V and J ends lost 0 bases and 5 bases respectively, with 11 bases between them. CDR3 nucleotide sequence: TGTGCCAGCAGCTTAGACCTAAGGACAGATCAGCCCCAGCATTTT. Its translation: CASSLDLRTDQPQHF.

This chain links TRBV19 with TRBJ1-5; D uncertain. The CDR3 is 12 amino acids. Looked up from germline, CDR1 is LNHDA and CDR2 is SQIVND (reference sequence). The germline V and J ends were trimmed by 6 bases and 2 bases, with 5 bases remaining between them. CDR3 sequence: CASRQGNQPQHF. As DNA, the CDR3 is TGTGCCAGTAGACAAGGCAATCAGCCCCAGCATTTT.

On this clone: Compared with germline, one end of the junction differs, possibly owing to a read error. V is TRBV6-6 and J is TRBJ1-1; 8 bases align to TRBD1. From germline, CDR1 is MNHNY and CDR2 SVGAGI (reference sequence). CDR3 length equals 16 residues. The CDR3 loop is CASTYSGTGMNTEAFF. The DNA of the CDR3 is TGTGCCAGCACTTACTCTGGGACAGGAATGAACACTGAAGCTTTCTTT.

The rearrangement links TRBV4-2 to TRBJ1-5, with D perhaps matching TRBD1 (6 bases). V dropped 5 bases and J dropped 1 base, with 9 bases sitting between them. Germline V gives CDR1 LGHNA, CDR2 YNFKEQ. This CDR3 comprises 14 residues. The CDR3 DNA is TGTGCCAGCAGCTCTACAGGGAGCAATCAGCCCCAGCATTTT. Translation gives CASSSTGSNQPQHF.

V and J are TRBV6-5 and TRBJ2-1, with D perhaps TRBD2 (6 bases). Germline V gene data show CDR1 as MNHEY and CDR2 as SVGAGI. The V end lost 10 bases, the J end lost 6 bases, and 13 bases lay between the germline ends. This CDR3 spans 12 amino acids. CDR3 sequence: CATTGTSNEQFF. The CDR3 DNA sequence: TGTGCCACCACCGGGACTTCCAATGAGCAGTTCTTC.

This chain links TRBV2 with TRBJ1-5; D may be TRBD1 (5 bases). CDR1 and CDR2 from the germline V gene are SNHLY and FYNNEI. The V end lost 2 bases, the J end lost 9 bases, and 17 bases lay between the germline ends. This CDR3 has 15 amino acids. CDR3 nucleotide sequence: TGTGCCAGCAGTGAACTCAGGGAGGTATCAGGGCCCCAGCATTTT. Translated: CASSELREVSGPQHF.

The gene calls are TRBV18 and TRBJ2-1, with 8 bases lining up with TRBD1. The CDR3 length is 16 residues. The germline V gene has CDR1 KGHSH and CDR2 LQKENI. The junction had 15 bases not matched to a gene; V was cut back by 6 bases and J by 8 bases. The CDR3 DNA reads TGTGCCAGCTCCCAGCCCTCCAGGGGGCGTTTCGATGAGCAGTTCTTC. This sequence encodes CASSQPSRGRFDEQFF.

The chain joins TRBV6-5 to TRBJ2-7, with 13 nucleotides matching TRBD2. This CDR3 is 16 amino acids long. V shed 0 bases, J shed 6 bases, and the junction held 5 bases outside the gene matches. The germline gives CDR1 MNHEY, CDR2 SVGAGI. The CDR3 protein is CASSYSGTSGIGEQYF. CDR3 DNA: TGTGCCAGCAGTTACTCGGGGACTAGCGGGATAGGCGAGCAGTACTTC.

V gene TRBV18 combines with J gene TRBJ1-4; D is unresolved. Germline V gene sequence: CDR1 KGHSH, CDR2 LQKENI. Trimming took off 5 bases at V and 8 bases at J, with 12 bases between the two ends. The CDR3 loop spans 13 amino acids. CDR3 DNA sequence: TGTGCCAGCTCAGAAAATCTCGGGGAAAAACTGTTTTTT. Translation gives CASSENLGEKLFF.

V gene TRBV6-6 combines with J gene TRBJ1-6, with a tentative D call TRBD1 (6 bases). V was pared by 6 bases and J by 7 bases, with 16 bases between. The CDR3 is made up of 15 amino acids. From germline, CDR1 is MNHNY and CDR2 SVGAGI (reference sequence). The CDR3 sequence: CASSLTGFGNSPLHF. Here the CDR3 DNA reads TGTGCCAGCAGCCTAACAGGGTTCGGCAATTCACCCCTCCACTTT.